This TCR beta chain was sequenced in a study of technical replicates of blood from a few donors. This clone was seen just once. Sequencing used immunoSEQ multiplex PCR; TCRdb keeps in-frame clones, though not all of them. This sample has some 70,000 clones; roughly nine tenths occur once, and the top ten carry roughly 4.7%. Germline values: CDR1 GTSNPN, CDR2 SVGIG (reference sequence). Trimming pared 3 bases from V and 0 bases from J, leaving 9 bases between. This CDR3 is 14 amino acids long. Sequencing was carried out using PBMCs. This receptor was identified in a human donor in good health. Some clones in this sample may be carry-over from other donors' samples. The rearrangement uses TRBV30 and TRBJ2-1; possibly TRBD2 for D (5 bases). The CDR3 protein is CAWSQLASYNEQFF. The DNA of the CDR3 is TGTGCCTGGAGCCAGCTAGCCTCCTACAATGAGCAGTTCTTC.